Each of the 28 T cell receptor beta chains below was sequenced from the same sample in a study of blood T cell repertoires in COVID-19. Data came from immunoSEQ multiplex PCR; TCRdb stores just in-frame clones and leaves some out. The sample includes under 200,000 clones, about 88% seen only once; the top ten take approximately 6.5%. Sequenced: peripheral blood. These receptors were taken from a woman aged 80 or older in a cohort sampled during active or convalescent COVID-19.

As DNA, the CDR3 is TGCGCCAGCAGCTTGGATGGGAGGGCCATGGATGAGCAGTTCTTC. Translation gives CASSLDGRAMDEQFF. The V gene is TRBV5-1, the J gene TRBJ2-1, with TRBD2 matching over 7 bases. Losses at the gene ends were 0 bases for V and 8 bases for J; bases not matched to a gene: 8. The germline V gene encodes CDR1 SGHRS and CDR2 YFSETQ. The CDR3 has 15 amino acids.

The J gene is TRBJ2-2, the V gene TRBV27; tentatively, D is TRBD1 (5 bases). Germline V gives CDR1 MNHEY, CDR2 SMNVEV (reference sequence). Deletions cut 5 bases from V and 4 bases from J, with 14 bases between. This CDR3 comprises 15 residues. CDR3 protein: CASSPPPRATGELFF. The CDR3 coding sequence is TGTGCCAGCAGTCCCCCACCCAGGGCCACCGGGGAGCTGTTTTTT.

The chain recombines TRBV12-3 or TRBV12-4 with TRBJ1-4; D unresolved. Trimming removed 3 bases from V and 2 bases from J, with 4 bases in between. This CDR3 comprises 13 residues. The CDR3 sequence: CASSFVTNEKLFF. The CDR3 bases are TGTGCCAGCAGTTTCGTTACTAATGAAAAACTGTTTTTT.

The rearrangement uses TRBV28 and TRBJ1-2, with unresolved D. The V gene's germline CDR1 is MDHEN and CDR2 SYDVKM. Trimming removed 2 bases from V and 2 bases from J, with 18 bases in between. CDR3 size: 17 residues. Here the CDR3 reads CASSLTNRGLLNYGYTF. The CDR3 DNA reads as TGTGCCAGCAGTTTAACAAACCGGGGTCTCCTCAACTATGGCTACACCTTC.

This chain connects TRBV24-1 to TRBJ1-3; D might be TRBD1 (6 bases). This CDR3 contains 13 residues. Trimming took off 2 bases at V and 11 bases at J, with 12 bases between the two ends. Germline V gene sequence: CDR1 KGHDR, CDR2 SFDVKD. The CDR3 here is CATSDSKQGSIYF. CDR3 nucleotide sequence: TGTGCCACCAGTGATTCCAAACAGGGCTCCATATATTTT.

The V gene is TRBV28, the J gene TRBJ1-2, with 11 bases matching TRBD1. Germline values: CDR1 MDHEN, CDR2 SYDVKM. CDR3 size: 14 residues. The trim removed 6 bases at V and 5 bases at J, leaving 5 bases unmatched. CDR3 protein: CASRQDRGRYGYTF. The DNA of the CDR3 is TGTGCCAGCAGACAGGACAGGGGGCGATATGGCTACACCTTC.

This chain links TRBV28 with TRBJ1-1; 9 bases are a match to TRBD1. Germline lookup yields CDR1 MDHEN and CDR2 SYDVKM. J lost 5 bases, V lost 6 bases, and 7 bases had no gene match. This CDR3 has 14 amino acids. CDR3 protein: CASRLTGGLTEAFF. The DNA of the CDR3 is TGTGCCAGCAGACTAACAGGGGGCCTGACTGAAGCTTTCTTT.

V is TRBV5-1 and J is TRBJ1-2; D is unresolved. The CDR3 length is 14 residues. V lost 4 bases, J lost 6 bases, and 16 bases lay in between. CDR1 and CDR2 from the germline V gene are SGHRS and YFSETQ. CDR3 DNA sequence: TGCGCCAGCAGCGGAGGGATAGCGAGAGATGGCTACACCTTC. Translated: CASSGGIARDGYTF.

The chain combines TRBV12-3 or TRBV12-4 with TRBJ2-2; D unresolved. Deletions cut 6 bases from V and 6 bases from J, with 11 bases between. This CDR3 contains 13 residues. The CDR3 nucleotides are TGTGCCAGCAGACTTACAGTGGCCGGGGAGCTGTTTTTT. Amino acid sequence: CASRLTVAGELFF.

This rearrangement joins TRBV11-2 to TRBJ1-1; D call uncertain. This CDR3 region has 14 residues. Germline V gene sequence: CDR1 SGHAT, CDR2 FQNNGV. V lost 1 base, J lost 1 base, and 7 bases lay in between. Here the CDR3 reads CASSLGQSNTEAFF. The CDR3 DNA follows: TGTGCCAGCAGCTTAGGTCAGTCGAACACTGAAGCTTTCTTT.

The chain uses TRBV11-2 and TRBJ2-7; D is uncertain. The ends were cut back, 7 bases at V and 0 bases at J, with 13 bases in the middle. Germline-derived CDR1 and CDR2 are SGHAT and FQNNGV. The CDR3 runs 14 residues. CDR3 protein: CASTAVRGSYEQYF. CDR3 nucleotides: TGTGCCAGCACCGCCGTACGAGGCTCCTACGAGCAGTACTTC. The variable domain in full, completed from reference TRBV11-2 and TRBJ2-7, reads EAGVAQSPRYKIIEKRQSVAFWCNPISGHATLYWYQQILGQGPKLLIQFQNNGVVDDSQLPKDRFSAERLKGVDSTLKIQPAKLEDSAVYLCASTAVRGSYEQYFGPGTRLTVT.

The CDR3 region is CASSLYPRTGAWNEQFF. As DNA, the CDR3 is TGTGCCAGCAGTTTGTACCCGCGGACAGGGGCGTGGAATGAGCAGTTCTTC. The chain is built from TRBV27 and TRBJ2-1; the match to TRBD1 covers 9 bases. Germline CDR1 MNHEY, CDR2 SMNVEV (reference sequence). After removal of 3 bases from V and 7 bases from J, the junction contained 13 bases not matched to a gene. The CDR3 runs to 17 residues.

The chain links TRBV28 to TRBJ1-4; D may be TRBD1 (5 bases). The V gene's germline CDR1 is MDHEN and CDR2 SYDVKM. V was cut by 5 bases and J by 0 bases, with 7 bases left in between. The length of the CDR3 is 14 residues. This CDR3 is CASSLTATNEKLFF. CDR3 DNA: TGTGCCAGCAGTCTGACAGCAACTAATGAAAAACTGTTTTTT.

The V gene is TRBV27, the J gene TRBJ1-6; TRBD1 might be the D (5 bases). V lost 7 bases, J lost 3 bases, and 16 bases lay in between. The CDR3 runs to 16 residues. The germline V gene encodes CDR1 MNHEY and CDR2 SMNVEV (reference sequence). CDR3 residues: CASTEQGNLYNSPLHF. DNA of the CDR3: TGTGCCAGCACCGAGCAGGGCAACCTCTATAATTCACCCCTCCACTTT.

The V call is TRBV24-1, the J call TRBJ2-2; 10 nucleotides line up with TRBD2. Germline V gene lookup returns CDR1 KGHDR and CDR2 SFDVKD. V gave up 2 bases and J gave up 4 bases; unmatched junction bases: 15. The length of the CDR3 is 20 residues. CDR3 nucleotides: TGTGCCACCAGTGATTCGCCAGCGGGAGGGCCCCTAGGGATCACCGGGGAGCTGTTTTTT. It yields the protein CATSDSPAGGPLGITGELFF.

This rearrangement joins TRBV5-1 to TRBJ2-1; TRBD2 matches 7 bases. In germline, CDR1 is SGHRS, CDR2 YFSETQ. J was trimmed by 0 bases and V by 5 bases; bases with no gene match: 11. This CDR3 contains 17 residues. The CDR3 sequence is CASSLFASGSSYNEQFF. The CDR3 nucleotides are TGCGCCAGCAGTCTCTTTGCTAGCGGAAGCTCCTACAATGAGCAGTTCTTC.

Points on this clone: This same CDR3 is encoded by further DNA sequences in the sample. V usage is TRBV10-3 and J usage is TRBJ2-7; TRBD1 matches 7 bases. Germline V gene sequence: CDR1 ENHRY, CDR2 SYGVKD. J was trimmed by 4 bases and V by 4 bases; bases with no gene match: 1. This CDR3 contains 12 residues. CDR3 DNA: TGTGCCATCAGTGGACAGGGTTACGAGCAGTACTTC. Its translation: CAISGQGYEQYF.

The chain carries TRBV28 and TRBJ2-7, with 10 bases identical to TRBD1. In germline, CDR1 is MDHEN, CDR2 SYDVKM. The CDR3 contains 15 residues. CDR3 in DNA: TGTGCCAGCAGATCAACGGGACAGGGGAATTACGAGCAGTACGTT. Translated: CASRSTGQGNYEQYV.

V usage is TRBV28 and J usage is TRBJ1-1; 9 bases map to TRBD1. CDR1 MDHEN and CDR2 SYDVKM come from the germline V gene. There are 15 residues in the CDR3. After removal of 5 bases from V and 10 bases from J, the junction contained 14 bases not matched to a gene. CDR3 residues: CASSQSTGGLGGAFF. CDR3 DNA: TGTGCCAGCAGTCAATCGACAGGGGGACTCGGAGGAGCTTTCTTT.

This chain uses TRBV5-1 with TRBJ1-2, with D perhaps TRBD1 (6 bases). The length of the CDR3 is 13 residues. Trimming shortened V by 4 bases and J by 2 bases, and 9 bases separated the two germline ends. From germline, CDR1 is SGHRS and CDR2 YFSETQ. The CDR3 here is CASSTGQNYGYTF. Written as DNA, the CDR3 is TGCGCCAGCAGCACCGGACAGAACTATGGCTACACCTTC.

This chain links TRBV29-1 with TRBJ2-6; 10 nucleotides line up with TRBD1. Germline V gene sequence: CDR1 SQVTM, CDR2 ANQGSEA. Losses at the gene ends were 6 bases for V and 0 bases for J; bases not matched to a gene: 8. This CDR3 comprises 17 residues. CDR3 coding DNA: TGCAGCGTGGGGACAGGGGTCTCCCACTCTGGGGCCAACGTCCTGACTTTC. This sequence encodes CSVGTGVSHSGANVLTF.

Only one count was recorded for this clone. The chain carries TRBV5-1 and TRBJ1-1, with TRBD1 matching over 9 bases. CDR3 size: 15 residues. Germline loops: CDR1 SGHRS, CDR2 YFSETQ. With 4 bases clipped from V and 3 bases from J, the junction kept 7 bases outside the gene matches. In DNA, the CDR3 is TGCGCCAGCAGCCGCCTGACAGGGGGTGACACTGAAGCTTTCTTT. This translates into CASSRLTGGDTEAFF.

The V and J genes are TRBV30 and TRBJ1-3; D not resolved. This CDR3 is 15 amino acids long. Germline V CDR1 and CDR2: GTSNPN, SVGIG (reference sequence). The V end lost 1 base, the J end lost 3 bases, and 13 bases lay between the germline ends. CDR3 residues: CAWSGRYTGGNTIYF. CDR3 bases: TGTGCCTGGAGTGGCCGTTATACGGGTGGAAACACCATATATTTT.

The J gene is TRBJ1-6, the V gene TRBV2; D is uncertain. Germline values: CDR1 SNHLY, CDR2 FYNNEI. The CDR3 sequence is 14 residues long. V was cut by 7 bases and J by 3 bases, with 10 bases left in between. The DNA for the CDR3 is TGTGCCAGCACTACCCGAAGCTATAATTCACCCCTCCACTTT. Encoded protein: CASTTRSYNSPLHF.

This chain joins TRBV10-1 and TRBJ1-4; D unresolved. Germline CDR1 and CDR2: WNHNN and SYGVQD (reference sequence). V dropped 0 bases and J dropped 7 bases, with 12 bases sitting between them. The CDR3 is 15 residues long. The CDR3 DNA is TGCGCCAGCAGTGAGTCGCGGTCCGTGGGTGAAAAACTGTTTTTT. It encodes CASSESRSVGEKLFF.

The chain uses TRBV6-5 and TRBJ1-1; no clear D. The germline V gene has CDR1 MNHEY and CDR2 SVGAGI. This CDR3 contains 14 residues. V was cut by 2 bases and J by 3 bases, with 10 bases left in between. The CDR3 protein is CASSYTGSHTEAFF. The DNA for the CDR3 is TGTGCCAGCAGTTACACGGGAAGTCACACTGAAGCTTTCTTT.

V and J are TRBV5-5 and TRBJ2-3; D is possibly TRBD1 (6 bases). V gave up 0 bases and J gave up 2 bases, with 19 bases separating them. The CDR3 extends over 18 amino acids. Germline V lookup: CDR1 SGHKS, CDR2 YYEKEE (reference sequence). As DNA, the CDR3 is TGTGCCAGCAGCTTGGCCCTACGCTCAGGGGTCAACACAGATACGCAGTATTTT. Translated, it gives CASSLALRSGVNTDTQYF.

The rearrangement links TRBV7-8 to TRBJ1-2; no firm D call. V lost 2 bases to trimming and J lost 6 bases, with 7 bases between them. Looked up from germline, CDR1 is SGHVS and CDR2 is FQNEAQ. The CDR3 covers 12 residues. DNA of the CDR3: TGTGCCAGCAGCTTATTACATGATGGCTACACCTTC. It translates to CASSLLHDGYTF.